One sample yielded the 8 T cell receptor beta chains listed below, sequenced in a study of T cell responses to AZD1222 COVID-19 vaccine. Assay used: immunoSEQ multiplex PCR; TCRdb lists only in-frame clones, some missing. The repertoire holds around 140,000 clones, with around 93% as singletons. The sequenced sample was peripheral blood, obtained on day 0 of AZD1222 vaccination. These TCRs come from an adult in good health.

This clone was counted a single time. The rearrangement links TRBV28 to TRBJ1-2; D is uncertain. V was clipped by 6 bases and J by 4 bases, with 9 bases between them. Germline V gives CDR1 MDHEN, CDR2 SYDVKM. The CDR3 length is 12 residues. The CDR3 DNA reads TGTGCCAGCAGCTGGAGTGCCTATGGCTACACCTTC. Its protein product is CASSWSAYGYTF.

The chain uses TRBV7-6 and TRBJ2-3, with 9 bases matching TRBD1. CDR1 is SGHVS, CDR2 FNYEAQ, per germline. This CDR3 is built from 18 residues. Trimming removed 4 bases from V and 4 bases from J; junction bases left unmatched: 15. CDR3 in amino acids: CASSSKAGTGMAPDTQYF. Here the CDR3 DNA reads TGTGCCAGCAGCTCGAAGGCAGGGACAGGGATGGCCCCAGATACGCAGTATTTT. Full variable domain (outside the CDR3, taken from reference TRBV7-6 and TRBJ2-3): GAGVSQSPRYKVTKRGQDVALRCDPISGHVSLYWYRQALGQGPEFLTYFNYEAQQDKSGLPNDRFSAERPEGSISTLTIQRTEQRDSAMYRCASSSKAGTGMAPDTQYFGPGTRLTVL.

The V call is TRBV28, the J call TRBJ1-2; D uncertain. Germline CDR1 MDHEN, CDR2 SYDVKM. With 6 bases removed from V and 7 bases from J, the gap between germline ends came to 15 bases. This CDR3 is 13 amino acids long. The CDR3 protein is CASSYNLLGGYTF. In nucleotides, the CDR3 is TGTGCCAGCAGCTATAACTTATTGGGTGGCTACACCTTC.

V and J are TRBV19 and TRBJ1-5; TRBD1 matches 8 bases. Germline CDR1 is LNHDA and CDR2 is SQIVND (reference sequence). Trimming removed 1 base from V and 5 bases from J; junction bases left unmatched: 7. The CDR3 spans 16 residues. The CDR3 DNA reads TGTGCCAGTAGTATAGGGCACAGGGGGGCCTATCAGCCCCAGCATTTT. Protein product: CASSIGHRGAYQPQHF.

This rearrangement joins TRBV29-1 to TRBJ1-5; TRBD1 is a possible D gene (6 bases). The germline V and J ends were trimmed by 4 bases and 6 bases, with 16 bases remaining between them. This CDR3 is built from 14 residues. Germline V gene lookup returns CDR1 SQVTM and CDR2 ANQGSEA. CDR3 sequence: CSVALGVRGQPQHF. CDR3 sequence (DNA): TGCAGCGTTGCTCTCGGGGTCAGGGGTCAGCCCCAGCATTTT.

CDR3 sequence: CASSATDRPNGYTF. In DNA form, the CDR3 reads TGTGCCAGCAGCGCAACCGACAGACCCAATGGCTACACCTTC. This rearrangement joins TRBV6-6 to TRBJ1-2, with D perhaps TRBD1 (5 bases). V lost 6 bases and J 6 bases, leaving 17 bases between the germline ends. This CDR3 is built from 14 residues. Germline values: CDR1 MNHNY, CDR2 SVGAGI (reference sequence).

The chain recombines TRBV18 with TRBJ1-3, with D possibly TRBD1 on 5 matching bases. CDR1 and CDR2 from the germline V gene are KGHSH and LQKENI. The ends were cut back, 5 bases at V and 2 bases at J, with 22 bases in the middle. This CDR3 region has 18 residues. CDR3 region: CASSSSAGVQGTGNTIYF. In DNA form, the CDR3 reads TGTGCCAGCTCATCCTCCGCTGGGGTCCAGGGTACTGGAAACACCATATATTTT.

This chain joins TRBV18 and TRBJ2-4; the D gene is possibly TRBD2 (6 bases). The CDR3 length is 15 residues. Looked up from germline, CDR1 is KGHSH and CDR2 is LQKENI. Deletions cut 11 bases from V and 0 bases from J, with 17 bases between. The CDR3 here is CASTDQGLAKNIQYF. CDR3 DNA sequence: TGTGCCTCCACCGATCAGGGACTAGCCAAAAACATTCAGTACTTC. Based on the CDR3 plus reference TRBV18 and TRBJ2-4, the full variable domain is NAGVMQNPRHLVRRRGQEARLRCSPMKGHSHVYWYRQLPEEGLKFMVYLQKENIIDESGMPKERFSAEFPKEGPSILRIQQVVRGDSAAYFCASTDQGLAKNIQYFGAGTRLSVL.